This TCR beta chain was retrieved from a study of blood T cell repertoires in COVID-19. For the study at large: The United States, Italy and Spain were the sources of the acute and convalescent COVID-19 samples.

Clones were sequenced by immunoSEQ multiplex PCR, and TCRdb holds only the in-frame ones, with some missing. The sample contains 250,000 to 300,000 clones, roughly 88% of which appear only once. This CDR3 is built from 17 residues. Germline CDR1 and CDR2: SGHNT and YENEEA. Trimming removed 5 bases from V and 8 bases from J, with 22 bases in between. All enrollees were roughly 18 to 100 years old and from 24 US areas. Clinical histories supplied by participants themselves formed the basis of cohort assignment. This clonotype was sampled from a woman between 50 and 59 years old who had recovered from COVID-19. The specimen was PBMCs or T cells enriched from blood (not recorded which). The chain combines TRBV11-3 with TRBJ1-6; a weak D match, TRBD1 (6 bases). The CDR3 DNA sequence: TGTGCCAGCAGCGCCCCCTGTTGTAGGGGGTCTGATTCACCCCTCCACTTT. It yields the protein CASSAPCCRGSDSPLHF.